Here is one T cell receptor beta chain with its context. Its antigen is not identified. The CDR3 spans 12 residues. Germline-derived CDR1 and CDR2 are GTSNPN and SVGIG (reference sequence). With 3 bases removed from V and 6 bases from J, the gap between germline ends came to 9 bases. Second-dose intervals of approximately 4 or approximately 12 weeks were pooled. The sample is drawn from a study of T cell responses to AZD1222 COVID-19 vaccine. General study points: Sampled repertoires all dated from after the peak T cell response. The donor cohort was predominantly white British with a female majority, and clonal diversity may have been underestimated. Spike-specific TCR breadth and depth were elevated following two AZD1222 doses.

Method: immunoSEQ multiplex PCR; TCRdb's copy keeps in-frame clones and lacks some. The data contain approximately 170,000 clones, 90% to 95% of them seen just once; the ten biggest clones take up 1% to 1.4%. The chain couples TRBV30 to TRBJ1-5; the D is unclear. The clonotype comes from an adult who received the AZD1222 COVID-19 vaccine. The input for sequencing was peripheral blood, taken 28 days after the second AZD1222 dose. The CDR3 loop is CAWSGDRQPQHF. Here the CDR3 DNA reads TGTGCCTGGAGCGGTGATCGTCAGCCCCAGCATTTT.